This record covers a single TCR beta chain. Antigen: not known. This related bone marrow graft donor gave peripheral blood on the day of marrow donation. The sample belongs to a study of T cells after posttransplantation cyclophosphamide. General observations from the study: Later blood repertoires were often dominated by clones from the donor CD8+ memory compartment. TRB overlap between skin or GI tissue T cells and blood was limited. Recipient CMV seropositivity and CMV reactivation strongly tracked TRB clonality.

Method: immunoSEQ multiplex PCR; TCRdb's copy keeps in-frame clones and lacks some. The sample consists of about 47,000 clones, almost 95% of them appearing once. This clonotype originated in a woman aged 50 to 60 in good health and a related stem cell transplant donor. The specimen was PBMCs.

This CDR3 is CASRDRAPSTDTQYF. The CDR3, as DNA: TGTGCCAGCCGGGACAGGGCCCCGAGCACAGATACGCAGTATTTT. V is TRBV19 and J is TRBJ2-3; 9 nucleotides line up with TRBD1. V lost 9 bases and J lost 0; bases outside the gene matches: 7. Germline V CDR1 and CDR2: LNHDA, SQIVND (reference sequence). The CDR3 covers 15 residues.